This is a list of T cell receptor beta chains from one sample in a study of cytomegalovirus exposure and HLA in healthy donors. Repertoires were generated with immunoSEQ multiplex PCR, while TCRdb's copy carries only in-frame clones and drops some. Of 180,000 or so clones in the sample, roughly three quarters were seen once. Sequences were obtained from PBMCs. The source is a woman aged 25 to 39 in good health and CMV-seropositive. The conserved cysteine and the conserved F or W are not part of the CDR3 here. Clone size is stated in some rows and not others, as once, few, many or a class when expanded.

size,V,CDR3
.,TRBV30,AWSAPWGGLHDQPQH
.,TRBV5-4,ASSPGLTNTGELF
.,TRBV27,ASSLGTSGVNEQF
few,TRBV7-2,ASSLGQRGNPEAF
.,TRBV2,ASSLDSGSYNEQF
.,TRBV18,ASSPGDTSYEQY
.,TRBV28,ASSFGGGLGTGELF
.,TRBV19,ASSTRGGYT
.,TRBV9,ASSVGGGEGDTQY
.,TRBV28,ASSSRIGGGPRGELF
.,TRBV7-8,ASSLNSGTGGEKLF
.,TRBV7-9,ASSSNLAKNSQY
.,TRBV11-3,ASSLGGGRIYNEQF
.,TRBV7-2,ASSLQRLSYGYT
.,TRBV4-2,ASSQEADRAKSPLH
.,TRBV21-1,ASSKGFRDRGKETQY
.,TRBV4-3,ASSPDRGSNQPQH
.,TRBV5-1,ASSFQQGSGEAF
.,TRBV5-1,ASSLGSTSGTGEQF
.,TRBV5-1,ASSLGTNFPTDTQY
.,TRBV19,ASSFGQEKSYEQY
.,TRBV13,ASSLRLAGITDTQY
.,TRBV15,ATQGQGSYNEQF
.,TRBV18,ASSPPARGEETQY
.,TRBV9,ASSMTGGGADTQY
.,TRBV7-9,ASSLGPGLEGNEQF
.,TRBV15,ATSRADTNYGYT
.,TRBV11-2,ASSLAASGGALVDEQF
.,TRBV9,ASSVEGRGAETQY
.,TRBV19,ASTRDSYDEQF
few,TRBV7-2,ASSFGGSYNEQF
.,TRBV5-4,ASSLGGAGANVLT
.,TRBV6-1,ASSESLRETQY
.,TRBV28,ATNTGMSQPQH
.,TRBV7-2,ASSPRQGGNEKLF
.,TRBV5-4,ASTQRDSLYGYT
few,TRBV19,ASSGGQPTTNEKLF
.,TRBV9,ASSAGTSGFPYEQY